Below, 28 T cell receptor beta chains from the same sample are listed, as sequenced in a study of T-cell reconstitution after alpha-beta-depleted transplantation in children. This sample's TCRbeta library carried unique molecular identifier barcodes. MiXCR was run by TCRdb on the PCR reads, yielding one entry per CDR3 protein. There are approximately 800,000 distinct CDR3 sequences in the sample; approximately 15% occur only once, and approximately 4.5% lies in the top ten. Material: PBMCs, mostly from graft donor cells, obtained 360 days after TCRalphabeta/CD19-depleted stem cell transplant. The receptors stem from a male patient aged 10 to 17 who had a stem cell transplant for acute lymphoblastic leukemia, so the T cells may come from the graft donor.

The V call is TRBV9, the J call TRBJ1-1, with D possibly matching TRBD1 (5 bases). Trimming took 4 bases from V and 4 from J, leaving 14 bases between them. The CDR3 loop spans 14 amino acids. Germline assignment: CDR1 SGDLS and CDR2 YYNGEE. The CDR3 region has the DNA TGTGCCAGCAGCCGAAGACTGGGGGGCACTGAAGCTTTCTTT. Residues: CASSRRLGGTEAFF.

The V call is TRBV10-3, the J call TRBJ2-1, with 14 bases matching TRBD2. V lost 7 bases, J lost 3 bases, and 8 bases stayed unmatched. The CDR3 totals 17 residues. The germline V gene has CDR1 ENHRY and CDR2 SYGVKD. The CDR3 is CAITRTSGRWDYNEQFF. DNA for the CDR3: TGTGCCATCACTCGGACTAGCGGGAGGTGGGACTACAATGAGCAGTTCTTC.

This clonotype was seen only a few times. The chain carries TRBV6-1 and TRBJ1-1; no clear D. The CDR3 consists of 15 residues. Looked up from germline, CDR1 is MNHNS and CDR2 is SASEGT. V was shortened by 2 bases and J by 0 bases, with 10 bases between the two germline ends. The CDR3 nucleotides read TGTGCCAGCAGTGAATGGGCCACCATGAACACTGAAGCTTTCTTT. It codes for CASSEWATMNTEAFF.

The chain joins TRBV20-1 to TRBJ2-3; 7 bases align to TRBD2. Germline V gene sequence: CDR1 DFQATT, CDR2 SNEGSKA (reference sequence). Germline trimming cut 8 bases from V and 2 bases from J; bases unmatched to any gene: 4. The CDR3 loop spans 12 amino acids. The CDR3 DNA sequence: TGCAGTCAAGGGACTAACACAGATACGCAGTATTTT. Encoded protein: CSQGTNTDTQYF.

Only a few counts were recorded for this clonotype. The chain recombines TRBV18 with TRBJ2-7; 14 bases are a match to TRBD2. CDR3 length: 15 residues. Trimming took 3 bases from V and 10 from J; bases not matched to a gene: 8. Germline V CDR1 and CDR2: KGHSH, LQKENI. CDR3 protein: CASSPPRTSGRPQYF. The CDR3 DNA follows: TGTGCCAGCTCACCCCCACGGACTAGCGGGAGGCCACAGTACTTC.

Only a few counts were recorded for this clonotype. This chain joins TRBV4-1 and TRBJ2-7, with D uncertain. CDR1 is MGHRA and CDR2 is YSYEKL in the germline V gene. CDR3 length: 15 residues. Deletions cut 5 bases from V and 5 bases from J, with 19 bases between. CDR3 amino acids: CASSIRAPGPDEQYF. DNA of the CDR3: TGCGCCAGCAGCATCCGGGCCCCGGGTCCAGACGAGCAGTACTTC.

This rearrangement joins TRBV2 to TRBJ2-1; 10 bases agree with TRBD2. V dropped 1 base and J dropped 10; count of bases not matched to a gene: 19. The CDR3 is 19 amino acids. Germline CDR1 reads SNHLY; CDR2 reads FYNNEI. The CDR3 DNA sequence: TGTGCCAGCAGTGAAGGTTCCGGCCTAGCGGGAGTACCCCCTGGGGAGCAGTTCTTC. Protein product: CASSEGSGLAGVPPGEQFF.

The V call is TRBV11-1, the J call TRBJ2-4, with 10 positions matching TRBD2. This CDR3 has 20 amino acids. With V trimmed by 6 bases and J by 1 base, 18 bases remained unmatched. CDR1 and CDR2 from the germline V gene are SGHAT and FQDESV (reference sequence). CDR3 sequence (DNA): TGTGCCAGCAGTCCCGGAAGTCCTGCCGGGACTAGCGTGGCCAAAAACATTCAGTACTTC. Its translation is CASSPGSPAGTSVAKNIQYF. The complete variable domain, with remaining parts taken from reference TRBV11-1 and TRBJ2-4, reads EAEVAQSPRYKITEKSQAVAFWCDPISGHATLYWYRQILGQGPELLVQFQDESVVDDSQLPKDRFSAERLKGVDSTLKIQPAELGDSAMYLCASSPGSPAGTSVAKNIQYFGAGTRLSVL.

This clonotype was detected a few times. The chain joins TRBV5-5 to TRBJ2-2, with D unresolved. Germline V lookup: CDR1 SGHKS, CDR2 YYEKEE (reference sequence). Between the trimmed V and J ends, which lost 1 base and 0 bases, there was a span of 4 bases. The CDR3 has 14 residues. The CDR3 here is CASSLITNTGELFF. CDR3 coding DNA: TGTGCCAGCAGCTTGATCACGAACACCGGGGAGCTGTTTTTT.

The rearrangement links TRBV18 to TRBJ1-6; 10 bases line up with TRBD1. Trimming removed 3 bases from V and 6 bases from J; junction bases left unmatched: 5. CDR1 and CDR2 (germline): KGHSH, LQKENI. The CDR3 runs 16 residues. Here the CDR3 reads CASSPGQGELNSPLHF. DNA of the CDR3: TGTGCCAGCTCACCCGGACAGGGGGAACTTAATTCACCCCTCCACTTT. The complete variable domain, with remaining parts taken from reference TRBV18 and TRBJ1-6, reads NAGVMQNPRHLVRRRGQEARLRCSPMKGHSHVYWYRQLPEEGLKFMVYLQKENIIDESGMPKERFSAEFPKEGPSILRIQQVVRGDSAAYFCASSPGQGELNSPLHFGNGTRLTVT.

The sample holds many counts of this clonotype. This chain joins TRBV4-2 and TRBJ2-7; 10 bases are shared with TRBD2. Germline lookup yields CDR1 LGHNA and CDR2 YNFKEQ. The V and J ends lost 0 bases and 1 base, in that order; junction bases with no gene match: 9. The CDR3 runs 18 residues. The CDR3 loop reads CASSQEGAWTSGSYEQYF. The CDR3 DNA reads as TGTGCCAGCAGCCAAGAAGGAGCTTGGACTAGCGGATCCTACGAGCAGTACTTC.

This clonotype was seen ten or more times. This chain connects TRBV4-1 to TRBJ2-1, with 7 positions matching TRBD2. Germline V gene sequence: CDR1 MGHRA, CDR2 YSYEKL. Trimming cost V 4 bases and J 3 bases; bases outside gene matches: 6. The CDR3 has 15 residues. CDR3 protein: CASSPQRGSYNEQFF. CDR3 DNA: TGCGCCAGCAGCCCCCAGCGGGGCAGCTACAATGAGCAGTTCTTC.

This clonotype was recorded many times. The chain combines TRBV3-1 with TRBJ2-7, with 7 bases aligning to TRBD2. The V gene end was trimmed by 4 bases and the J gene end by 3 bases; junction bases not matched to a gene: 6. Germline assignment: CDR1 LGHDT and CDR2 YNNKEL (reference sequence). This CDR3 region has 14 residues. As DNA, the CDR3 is TGTGCCAGCAGCCGAGCGGGGATAGGCTACGAGCAGTACTTC. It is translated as CASSRAGIGYEQYF.

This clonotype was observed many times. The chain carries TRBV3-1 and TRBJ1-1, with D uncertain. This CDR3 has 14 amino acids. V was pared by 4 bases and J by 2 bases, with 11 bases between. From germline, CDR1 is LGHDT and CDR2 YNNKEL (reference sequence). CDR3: CASSPRATNTEAFF. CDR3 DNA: TGTGCCAGCAGCCCCCGGGCCACCAACACTGAAGCTTTCTTT.

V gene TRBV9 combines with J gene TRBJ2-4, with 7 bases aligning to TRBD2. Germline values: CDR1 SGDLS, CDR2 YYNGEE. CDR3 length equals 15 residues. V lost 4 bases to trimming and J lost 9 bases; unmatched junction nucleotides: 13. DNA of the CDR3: TGTGCCAGCAGCCCTCAGGGAGGGATAGGGCTCATTCAGTACTTC. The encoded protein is CASSPQGGIGLIQYF.

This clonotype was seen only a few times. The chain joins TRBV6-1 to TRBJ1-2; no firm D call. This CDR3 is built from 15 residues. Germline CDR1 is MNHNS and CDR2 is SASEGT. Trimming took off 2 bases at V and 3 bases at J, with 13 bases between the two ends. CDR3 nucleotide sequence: TGTGCCAGCAGTGAATCCCTGAATCTGGACTATGGCTACACCTTC. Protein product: CASSESLNLDYGYTF.

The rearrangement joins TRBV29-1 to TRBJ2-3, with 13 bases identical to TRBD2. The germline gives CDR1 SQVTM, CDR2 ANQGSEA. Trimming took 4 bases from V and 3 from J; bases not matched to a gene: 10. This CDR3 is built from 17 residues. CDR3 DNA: TGCAGCGTTGTCGTACCCGGGACTAGCGGGAAGACAGATACGCAGTATTTT. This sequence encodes CSVVVPGTSGKTDTQYF.

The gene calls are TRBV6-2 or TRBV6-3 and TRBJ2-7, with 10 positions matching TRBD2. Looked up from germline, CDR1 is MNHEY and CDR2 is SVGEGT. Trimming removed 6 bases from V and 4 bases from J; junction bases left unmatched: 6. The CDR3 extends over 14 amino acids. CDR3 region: CASRLLTSGYEQYF. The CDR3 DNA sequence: TGTGCCAGCAGACTCCTGACTAGCGGGTACGAGCAGTACTTC.

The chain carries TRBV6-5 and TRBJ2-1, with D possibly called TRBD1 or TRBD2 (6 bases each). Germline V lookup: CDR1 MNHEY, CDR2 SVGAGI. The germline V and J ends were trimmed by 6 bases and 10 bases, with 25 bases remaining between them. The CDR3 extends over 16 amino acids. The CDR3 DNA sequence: TGTGCCAGCAGCTACAACGGGGGCGGAGGGATAAGGGAGCAGTTCTTC. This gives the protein CASSYNGGGGIREQFF.

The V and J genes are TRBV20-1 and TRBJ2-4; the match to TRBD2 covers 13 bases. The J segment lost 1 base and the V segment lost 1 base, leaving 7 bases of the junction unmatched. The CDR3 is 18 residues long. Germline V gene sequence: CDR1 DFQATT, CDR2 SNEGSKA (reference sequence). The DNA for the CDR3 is TGCAGTGCTAGAGGGACTAGCGGGAGACGGTGGGCCAAAAACATTCAGTACTTC. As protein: CSARGTSGRRWAKNIQYF.

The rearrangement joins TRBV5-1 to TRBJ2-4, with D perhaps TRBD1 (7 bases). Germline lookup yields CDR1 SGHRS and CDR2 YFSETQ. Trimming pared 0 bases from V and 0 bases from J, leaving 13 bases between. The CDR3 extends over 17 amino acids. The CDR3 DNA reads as TGCGCCAGCAGCTTGGCCTCAGGGGGGCTAGCCAAAAACATTCAGTACTTC. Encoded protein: CASSLASGGLAKNIQYF.

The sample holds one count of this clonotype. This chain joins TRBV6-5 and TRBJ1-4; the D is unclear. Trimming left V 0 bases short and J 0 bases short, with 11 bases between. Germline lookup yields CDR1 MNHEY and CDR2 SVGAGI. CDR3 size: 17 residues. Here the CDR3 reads CASSYSGQPATNEKLFF. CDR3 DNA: TGTGCCAGCAGTTACTCGGGCCAGCCTGCAACTAATGAAAAACTGTTTTTT.

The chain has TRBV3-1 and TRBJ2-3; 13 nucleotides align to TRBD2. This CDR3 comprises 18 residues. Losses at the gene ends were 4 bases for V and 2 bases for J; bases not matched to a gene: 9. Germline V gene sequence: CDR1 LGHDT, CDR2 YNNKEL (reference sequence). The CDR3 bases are TGTGCCAGCAGCCCCCTAACTAGCGGGAGGGGAGTCACAGATACGCAGTATTTT. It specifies CASSPLTSGRGVTDTQYF.

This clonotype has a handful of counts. The CDR3 loop reads CASREIYEQYF. As DNA, the CDR3 is TGTGCCAGCAGAGAGATATACGAGCAGTACTTC. The chain uses TRBV6-6 and TRBJ2-7; unclear D gene. The CDR3 covers 11 residues. Per the germline V gene, CDR1 is MNHNY and CDR2 is SVGAGI (reference sequence). V lost 6 bases to trimming and J lost 4 bases, with 7 bases between them.

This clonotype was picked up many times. CDR3 in DNA: TGTGCCAGCAGCTTAGGCAGACAGTTCAATCAGCCCCAGCATTTT. Its protein product is CASSLGRQFNQPQHF. V is TRBV7-8 and J is TRBJ1-5; maybe TRBD1 (5 bases). V was clipped by 1 base and J by 3 bases, with 10 bases between them. Germline V CDR1 and CDR2: SGHVS, FQNEAQ. This CDR3 region has 15 residues.

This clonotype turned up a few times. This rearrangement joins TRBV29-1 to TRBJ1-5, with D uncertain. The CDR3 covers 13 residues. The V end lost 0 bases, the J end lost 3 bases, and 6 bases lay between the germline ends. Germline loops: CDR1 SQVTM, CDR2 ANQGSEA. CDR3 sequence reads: CSVEERVNQPQHF. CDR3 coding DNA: TGCAGCGTTGAAGAGAGGGTCAATCAGCCCCAGCATTTT. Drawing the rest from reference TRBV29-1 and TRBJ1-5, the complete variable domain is SAVISQKPSRDICQRGTSLTIQCQVDSQVTMMFWYRQQPGQSLTLIATANQGSEATYESGFVIDKFPISRPNLTFSTLTVSNMSPEDSSIYLCSVEERVNQPQHFGDGTRLSIL.

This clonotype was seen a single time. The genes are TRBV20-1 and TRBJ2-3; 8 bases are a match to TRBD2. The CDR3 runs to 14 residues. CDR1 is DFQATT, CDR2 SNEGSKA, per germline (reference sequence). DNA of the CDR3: TGCAGCGGGGGGATAGCGGGAAGGGGGGATACGCAGTATTTT. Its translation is CSGGIAGRGDTQYF.

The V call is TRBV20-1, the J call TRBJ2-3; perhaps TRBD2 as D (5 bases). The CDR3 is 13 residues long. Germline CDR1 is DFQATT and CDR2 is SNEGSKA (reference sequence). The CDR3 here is CSGVGESTDTQYF. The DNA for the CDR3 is TGCAGCGGGGTCGGTGAGAGCACAGATACGCAGTATTTT.